A selection of T cell receptor beta chains follows, all from one sample in a study of Graves' ophthalmopathy and Graves' hyperthyroidism. TCRdb passed the multiplex PCR reads through MiXCR, listing each CDR3 protein once. Among 500,000 to 800,000 distinct CDR3 sequences listed, just over 40% were seen once. Sequences were obtained from peripheral blood. The receptors shown here come from an adult man with Graves' ophthalmopathy. Each CDR3 is given with its conserved first and last residue. Fields, in order: D gene, J gene, V gene, clone size, CDR3 protein, CDR3 DNA. A D gene is named only where the DNA matches it firmly. Clone size is not always given. Where it is, it says once, few, many or a class for expanded clones.

>TRBD1|TRBJ1-5|TRBV6-6|many
CASSSRDRGRNQPQHF
TGTGCCAGCAGTAGCCGGGACAGGGGCCGCAATCAGCCCCAGCATTTT
>.|TRBJ2-7|TRBV12-5|.
CASGLDREGEQYF
TGTGCTAGTGGTTTGGACAGGGAAGGAGAGCAGTACTTC
>.|TRBJ1-6|TRBV29-1|.
CSLGGSNSPLHF
TGCAGCTTGGGAGGGTCGAATTCACCCCTCCACTTT
>TRBD1|TRBJ1-5|TRBV7-9|many
CASSLGQGYNQPQHF
TGTGCCAGCAGCCTCGGACAGGGATACAATCAGCCCCAGCATTTT
>.|TRBJ1-5|TRBV10-3|.
CAISESSVGVSQPQHF
TGTGCCATCAGTGAGTCCTCAGTTGGGGTCAGTCAGCCCCAGCATTTT
>.|TRBJ2-7|TRBV5-1|many
CASSLESWPDEQYF
TGCGCCAGCAGCTTGGAATCGTGGCCTGACGAGCAGTACTTC
>.|TRBJ2-5|TRBV5-5|.
CASSAGREMGETQYF
TGTGCCAGCAGCGCAGGGCGGGAAATGGGAGAGACCCAGTACTTC
>.|TRBJ1-5|TRBV25-1|many
CASSESPSNQPQHF
TGTGCCAGCAGTGAGAGCCCTAGCAATCAGCCCCAGCATTTT
>TRBD1|TRBJ2-7|TRBV19|few
CASRQGGSYEQYF
TGTGCCAGCCGACAGGGGGGGTCCTACGAGCAGTACTTC
>.|TRBJ1-5|TRBV7-9|many
CASSLVSLQISNQPQHF
TGTGCCAGCAGCTTAGTATCGTTACAGATTAGCAATCAGCCCCAGCATTTT
>.|TRBJ2-2|TRBV12-3/TRBV12-4|few
CASSLVQVRRGELFF
TGTGCCAGCAGTTTGGTGCAGGTCCGCCGCGGGGAGCTGTTTTTT
>.|TRBJ1-5|TRBV6-5|.
CASRTEYQPQHF
TGTGCCAGCAGAACCGAGTACCAGCCCCAGCATTTT
>.|TRBJ1-1|TRBV6-2/TRBV6-3|.
CASTNRGSDTEAFF
TGTGCCAGCACCAACCGGGGGTCGGACACTGAAGCTTTCTTT
>TRBD1|TRBJ1-5|TRBV24-1|many
CATSDLSRGRRYSNQPQHF
TGTGCCACCAGTGATTTATCCAGGGGGCGCCGGTATAGCAATCAGCCCCAGCATTTT
>.|TRBJ2-7|TRBV20-1|.
CSARDRTFQQYF
TGCAGTGCTAGAGATAGAACATTTCAGCAGTACTTC
>TRBD2|TRBJ2-3|TRBV2|.
CASSEGSGSYHTQYF
TGTGCCAGCAGTGAAGGGAGCGGGAGTTACCATACGCAGTATTTT
>.|TRBJ2-7|TRBV6-5|.
CASTLSPGAGYEQYF
TGTGCCAGCACCTTATCACCGGGGGCTGGATACGAGCAGTACTTC
>.|TRBJ1-1|TRBV9|few
CASSVSAGPDTEAFF
TGTGCCAGCAGCGTATCGGCAGGGCCTGACACTGAAGCTTTCTTT
>TRBD1|TRBJ1-1|TRBV29-1|.
CSLERDRLNTEAFF
TGCAGCTTAGAACGGGACAGACTGAACACTGAAGCTTTCTTT
>.|TRBJ1-3|TRBV7-6|.
CASSLGGRFTGNTIYF
TGTGCCAGCAGCTTAGGGGGGCGGTTCACTGGAAACACCATATATTTT
>TRBD1|TRBJ1-6|TRBV13|.
CASSLLNPTGGDRYNSPLHF
TGTGCCAGCAGCCTCCTTAATCCGACAGGGGGCGACCGTTATAATTCACCCCTCCACTTT
>.|TRBJ1-1|TRBV25-1|.
CASSLLERASTEAFF
TGTGCCAGCAGCCTCTTGGAGAGGGCGTCCACTGAAGCTTTCTTT
>.|TRBJ2-7|TRBV2|.
CASPPYEQYF
TGTGCCAGCCCCCCCTACGAGCAGTACTTC
>TRBD2|TRBJ2-1|TRBV7-8|.
CASRLGLAGAFEQFF
TGTGCCAGCAGGCTGGGACTAGCGGGAGCTTTTGAGCAGTTCTTC
>.|TRBJ1-5|TRBV7-8|.
CASSPGHYSNQPQHF
TGTGCCAGCAGCCCGGGACACTATAGCAATCAGCCCCAGCATTTT
>.|TRBJ2-1|TRBV7-3|.
CASSLGGGGNEQFF
TGTGCCAGCAGCTTGGGAGGGGGCGGAAATGAGCAGTTCTTC
>TRBD1|TRBJ1-1|TRBV2|.
CASSGTGHF
TGTGCCAGCAGTGGGACAGGCCACTTT
>.|TRBJ1-5|TRBV19|many
CASSKGQPQHF
TGTGCCAGTAGTAAGGGTCAGCCCCAGCATTTT
>.|TRBJ2-5|TRBV7-9|many
CASSFLNRVQETQYF
TGTGCCAGCAGCTTCCTCAACAGGGTCCAAGAGACCCAGTACTTC
>.|TRBJ2-5|TRBV2|many
CASSERDRGQETQYF
TGTGCCAGCAGTGAAAGGGATCGCGGCCAAGAGACCCAGTACTTC
>.|TRBJ2-1|TRBV2|.
CATRTADYNKQFF
TGTGCCACCAGAACAGCGGACTACAATAAGCAGTTCTTC
>.|TRBJ2-5|TRBV11-2|many
CASSFLGYQETQYF
TGTGCCAGCAGCTTTTTGGGGTACCAAGAGACCCAGTACTTC
>.|TRBJ2-7|TRBV15|.
CATSRDRALDSYNEQYF
TGTGCCACCAGCAGAGATAGGGCACTTGACTCCTACAATGAGCAGTACTTC
>TRBD2|TRBJ2-2|TRBV19|.
CASSIGLAGGDTGELFF
TGTGCCAGTAGTATAGGACTAGCGGGAGGGGACACCGGGGAGCTGTTTTTT
>.|TRBJ1-5|TRBV19|few
CASSPAGTGSNQPQHF
TGTGCCAGTAGCCCGGCCGGGACCGGTAGCAATCAGCCCCAGCATTTT
>.|TRBJ1-4|TRBV24-1|many
CATKEKLFF
TGTGCCACCAAAGAAAAACTGTTTTTT
>.|TRBJ1-2|TRBV28|few
CASSFGGAGPGYTF
TGTGCCAGCAGTTTTGGTGGCGCCGGGCCCGGCTACACCTTC
>TRBD1|TRBJ1-2|TRBV7-9|.
CASSWDRGYTF
TGCGCCAGCAGCTGGGACAGGGGCTACACCTTC
>.|TRBJ2-5|TRBV10-3|.
CAISTPEWETQYF
TGTGCCATCAGTACCCCAGAGTGGGAGACCCAGTACTTC
>.|TRBJ1-1|TRBV6-5|.
CASSPSGENTEAFF
TGTGCCAGCAGTCCTTCAGGCGAGAACACTGAAGCTTTCTTT
>.|TRBJ1-1|TRBV5-8|many
CASSLVGGKNTEAFF
TGTGCCAGCAGCTTGGTTGGGGGAAAGAACACTGAAGCTTTCTTT
>TRBD1|TRBJ1-3|TRBV9|many
CASSGHGQGYSGNTIYF
TGTGCCAGCAGCGGACATGGACAGGGCTACTCTGGAAACACCATATATTTT
>.|TRBJ2-7|TRBV5-1|few
CASSPRTEEQYF
TGCGCCAGCAGCCCGAGGACGGAAGAGCAGTACTTC
>TRBD1|TRBJ1-1|TRBV5-1|once
CASSMTGDWMNTEAFF
TGCGCCAGCAGCATGACAGGGGATTGGATGAACACTGAAGCTTTCTTT
>.|TRBJ1-2|TRBV5-5|many
CASSFRGSGYTF
TGTGCCAGCAGCTTCCGGGGCAGTGGCTACACCTTC
>.|TRBJ2-2|TRBV29-1|.
CSVEGQGELFF
TGCAGCGTTGAAGGACAGGGGGAGCTGTTTTTT
>.|TRBJ2-5|TRBV25-1|.
CASSARVGSYEAETQYF
TGTGCCAGCAGTGCTAGAGTCGGTAGCTATGAGGCAGAGACCCAGTACTTC
>.|TRBJ1-1|TRBV20-1|.
CGIDMNTEAFF
TGCGGGATCGACATGAACACTGAAGCTTTCTTT
>TRBD1|TRBJ2-7|TRBV7-2|many
CASSLANRGDEQYF
TGTGCCAGCAGCTTAGCTAACAGGGGCGACGAGCAGTACTTC
>TRBD2|TRBJ2-7|TRBV20-1|many
CSAGGLAGVYEQYF
TGCAGTGCTGGTGGACTAGCGGGAGTTTACGAGCAGTACTTC
>TRBD1|TRBJ1-6|TRBV5-1|many
CASSLEDRGGSPLHF
TGCGCCAGCAGCTTGGAGGACAGGGGCGGTTCACCCCTCCACTTT
>TRBD1|TRBJ2-7|TRBV2|many
CASSERQGRNEQYF
TGTGCCAGCAGTGAAAGACAGGGAAGGAACGAGCAGTACTTC
>.|TRBJ1-2|TRBV7-9|many
CASGHGQNYGYTF
TGTGCCAGCGGCCACGGACAGAACTATGGCTACACCTTC
>.|TRBJ2-2|TRBV4-3|.
CASSQESPNTGELFF
TGCGCCAGCAGCCAAGAAAGCCCTAACACCGGGGAGCTGTTTTTT
>.|TRBJ1-2|TRBV2|many
CASSGSGLYGYTF
TGTGCCAGCAGTGGTTCAGGACTCTATGGCTACACCTTC
>.|TRBJ1-1|TRBV14|few
CASSPPSRGEGKAFF
TGTGCCAGCTCACCACCTTCTAGGGGCGAAGGTAAAGCTTTCTTT
>.|TRBJ2-7|TRBV2|many
CASSFGAYEQYF
TGTGCCAGCTCCTTCGGGGCCTACGAGCAGTACTTC
>.|TRBJ1-3|TRBV20-1|many
CSATTGTPNSGNTIYF
TGCAGTGCCACTACCGGGACACCTAACTCTGGAAACACCATATATTTT
>TRBD2|TRBJ2-7|TRBV5-1|.
CASSWAVSSGATSYEQYF
TGCGCCAGCAGCTGGGCGGTGTCTAGCGGTGCGACCTCCTACGAGCAGTACTTC